Listed below are T cell receptor beta chains from one sample, sequenced in a study of blood T cell repertoires in COVID-19. Profiled with immunoSEQ multiplex PCR; TCRdb holds only in-frame clones, not every one. The sample includes 250,000 to 300,000 clones, over 70% seen only once; the top ten take roughly a tenth. What was sequenced was peripheral blood. These receptors all come from a woman aged 70-85 years with COVID-19, enrolled during active disease. Both conserved end residues are part of each CDR3. A D gene is named only where the DNA matches it firmly. A clone size is listed for some rows: how often the clone was seen (once, few, many), or a class if it is expanded.

TRBD1,NA,TRBJ1-4,TRBV30,CAWDRATANEKLFF,TGTGCCTGGGACAGGGCAACGGCTAATGAAAAACTGTTTTTT
NA,NA,TRBJ2-7,TRBV5-1,CASSSRDSAGEQYF,TGCGCCAGCAGCTCCCGGGACTCCGCCGGGGAGCAGTACTTC
NA,NA,TRBJ2-5,TRBV11-1,CASSQQRTQETQYF,TGTGCCAGCAGCCAGCAGCGGACTCAAGAGACCCAGTACTTC
NA,NA,TRBJ1-5,TRBV28,CASSSEVTWSQHF,TGTGCCAGCAGTTCCGAGGTAACGTGGTCCCAGCATTTT
TRBD2,NA,TRBJ2-1,TRBV13,CASSLDASGHIYNEQFF,TGTGCCAGCAGCTTAGATGCTAGCGGGCATATCTACAATGAGCAGTTCTTC
NA,NA,TRBJ2-5,TRBV27,CASSFRVRETQYF,TGTGCCAGCAGTTTTCGCGTCAGGGAGACCCAGTACTTC
TRBD2,NA,TRBJ2-1,TRBV19,CASSIRRLAGGPYNEQFF,TGTGCCAGTAGTATCCGGCGACTAGCGGGAGGGCCGTACAATGAGCAGTTCTTC
TRBD1,NA,TRBJ1-2,TRBV30,CAWSSGQGLGGYTF,TGTGCCTGGAGTTCAGGACAGGGCCTAGGTGGCTACACCTTC
NA,NA,TRBJ1-6,TRBV21-1,CASREVCGNSPLHF,TGTGCCAGCAGGGAGGTTTGTGGTAATTCACCCCTCCACTTT
NA,few,TRBJ2-1,TRBV6-5,CASSLREIVDNEQFF,TGTGCCAGCAGTTTACGGGAGATAGTCGACAATGAGCAGTTCTTC
TRBD1,NA,TRBJ2-7,TRBV9,CASSVGLPGRGFFEQYF,TGTGCCAGCAGCGTAGGCCTCCCCGGCAGGGGGTTCTTCGAGCAGTACTTC
NA,NA,TRBJ2-7,TRBV7-2,CASSFRGDLLSHEQYF,TGTGCCAGCAGCTTCCGAGGCGACCTCCTCAGTCACGAGCAGTACTTC
NA,NA,TRBJ2-3,TRBV27,CASSPWGAGDSTDTQYF,TGTGCCAGCAGTCCCTGGGGGGCGGGAGACAGCACAGATACGCAGTATTTT
NA,NA,TRBJ1-5,TRBV11-2,CASSLGGPGQPQHF,TGTGCCAGCAGCTTAGGGGGGCCGGGTCAGCCCCAGCATTTT
TRBD1,NA,TRBJ2-3,TRBV15,CATSRDRGSADTQYF,TGTGCCACCAGCAGAGACAGGGGGTCCGCAGATACGCAGTATTTT
NA,NA,TRBJ1-1,TRBV7-9,CASSQTGNTEAFF,TGTGCCAGCAGCCAAACAGGAAACACTGAAGCTTTCTTT
TRBD1,NA,TRBJ2-2,TRBV25-1,CASTGTGAGELFF,TGTGCCAGCACCGGGACAGGGGCCGGGGAGCTGTTTTTT
TRBD1,few,TRBJ1-2,TRBV7-6,CASSPTTGSDYGYTF,TGTGCCAGCAGCCCGACGACAGGGTCGGACTATGGCTACACCTTC
TRBD2,NA,TRBJ2-7,TRBV19,CASSVQRESSEQYF,TGTGCCAGTAGTGTGCAGCGGGAGTCATCCGAGCAGTACTTC
NA,NA,TRBJ2-7,TRBV28,CASSLPQGGYEQYF,TGTGCCAGCAGTTTACCACAGGGGGGGTACGAGCAGTACTTC
NA,NA,TRBJ1-1,TRBV19,CASRREGTEAFF,TGTGCCAGTAGAAGGGAGGGCACTGAAGCTTTCTTT
NA,few,TRBJ2-6,TRBV5-1,CASSLLSGASSGANVLTF,TGCGCCAGCAGCCTTCTAAGCGGCGCTAGCTCTGGGGCCAACGTCCTGACTTTC
TRBD2,NA,TRBJ2-5,TRBV27,CASSSPSSGRVETQYF,TGTGCCAGCAGTTCCCCCTCTAGCGGGAGGGTAGAGACCCAGTACTTC
NA,once,TRBJ1-4,TRBV4-3,CASSQGASLSNEKLFF,TGCGCCAGCAGCCAAGGGGCTTCCCTCTCTAATGAAAAACTGTTTTTT
NA,once,TRBJ2-7,TRBV18,CASSPIRVTTYEQYF,TGTGCCAGCTCACCGATACGGGTCACGACCTACGAGCAGTACTTC
NA,NA,TRBJ2-7,TRBV3-1/TRBV3-2,CASSASSYEQYF,TGTGCCAGCAGCGCGAGCTCCTACGAGCAGTACTTC
NA,NA,TRBJ2-5,TRBV2,CASRQTAGETQYF,TGTGCCAGCAGACAGACAGCGGGAGAGACCCAGTACTTC
NA,NA,TRBJ1-1,TRBV19,CASSIAEGSEAFF,TGTGCCAGTAGTATAGCAGAAGGTTCGGAGGCTTTCTTT
TRBD1,NA,TRBJ2-5,TRBV24-1,CATSDLSRGSQETQYF,TGTGCCACCAGTGATTTATCCAGGGGGTCCCAAGAGACCCAGTACTTC
TRBD1,NA,TRBJ1-1,TRBV12-3/TRBV12-4,CASSLGTGRTKF,TGTGCCAGCAGTTTGGGGACAGGGAGGACCAAATTT
NA,NA,TRBJ2-7,TRBV18,CASSPPVSYEQYF,TGTGCCAGCTCACCCCCCGTCTCCTACGAGCAGTACTTC
NA,NA,TRBJ1-3,TRBV6-6,CASSYSAETGNTIYF,TGTGCCAGCAGTTACTCGGCGGAAACTGGAAACACCATATATTTT
TRBD1,NA,TRBJ1-4,TRBV6-1,CASSETGGKLFF,TGTGCCAGCAGTGAGACAGGGGGAAAACTGTTTTTT
TRBD1,NA,TRBJ2-7,TRBV24-1,CATSGGAGTGNYEQYF,TGTGCCACCAGTGGTGGGGCCGGGACAGGGAACTACGAGCAGTACTTC
TRBD1,NA,TRBJ1-2,TRBV6-5,CASGKDRGYGYTF,TGTGCCAGCGGAAAGGACAGGGGCTATGGCTACACCTTC
NA,NA,TRBJ1-1,TRBV30,CAWSRNLHLDAFF,TGTGCCTGGAGTAGGAACCTACATCTAGATGCTTTCTTT
TRBD1,NA,TRBJ1-1,TRBV12-3/TRBV12-4,CASSRGQNSEAFF,TGTGCCAGCAGTAGGGGACAGAACTCTGAAGCTTTCTTT
NA,NA,TRBJ2-3,TRBV6-6,CASSLTGTLGTDTQYF,TGTGCCAGCAGCCTGACCGGGACTCTAGGGACAGATACGCAGTATTTT
TRBD1,NA,TRBJ2-2,TRBV2,CASNQQGVAGELFF,TGTGCCAGCAACCAACAGGGGGTGGCCGGGGAGCTGTTTTTT
TRBD1,NA,TRBJ1-5,TRBV24-1,CATSDGFGTGGSQPQHF,TGTGCCACCAGTGATGGTTTCGGGACAGGGGGTAGTCAGCCCCAGCATTTT
TRBD2,NA,TRBJ2-7,TRBV15,CATSRDRASSGEQYF,TGTGCCACCAGCAGAGATAGGGCCTCTAGCGGCGAGCAGTACTTC
NA,NA,TRBJ2-4,TRBV11-2,CASSPHTQVGIAKNIQYF,TGTGCCAGCAGCCCTCATACGCAGGTTGGAATAGCCAAAAACATTCAGTACTTC
NA,NA,TRBJ2-1,TRBV19,CASRGGSLMNEQFF,TGTGCCAGTAGGGGTGGGAGTTTAATGAATGAGCAGTTCTTC
NA,NA,TRBJ2-2,TRBV5-1,CASSFSSVRNTGELFF,TGCGCCAGCAGCTTTTCTAGCGTTCGGAACACCGGGGAGCTGTTTTTT
NA,NA,TRBJ2-7,TRBV7-2,CASSLVRTYEQYF,TGTGCCAGCAGCTTAGTCAGGACCTACGAGCAGTACTTC
TRBD2,NA,TRBJ2-1,TRBV4-3,CASSQASFGREGNEQFF,TGCGCCAGCAGCCAAGCATCTTTCGGACGGGAGGGAAATGAGCAGTTCTTC
NA,NA,TRBJ1-4,TRBV19,CASSIGEKLFF,TGTGCCAGTAGTATCGGGGAAAAACTGTTTTTT
TRBD2,NA,TRBJ2-5,TRBV7-2,CASSSGTSGFQETQYF,TGTGCCAGCAGCTCCGGGACTAGCGGGTTTCAAGAGACCCAGTACTTC
NA,NA,TRBJ1-1,TRBV12-3/TRBV12-4,CASPRAVNTEAFF,TGTGCCAGCCCCAGAGCGGTGAACACTGAAGCTTTCTTT
NA,many,TRBJ2-7,TRBV5-1,CASSIPGVKYEQYF,TGCGCCAGCAGCATCCCCGGGGTGAAGTACGAGCAGTACTTC
NA,NA,TRBJ1-6,TRBV3-1/TRBV3-2,CASSPLAANSPLHF,TGTGCCAGCAGCCCCCTCGCTGCGAATTCACCCCTCCACTTT
NA,NA,TRBJ2-7,TRBV5-1,CASRRDLDGYEQYF,TGCGCCAGCAGGAGAGACTTGGATGGCTACGAGCAGTACTTC
NA,NA,TRBJ1-1,TRBV19,CASSITPGQNTEAFF,TGTGCCAGTAGTATTACCCCGGGACAGAACACTGAAGCTTTCTTT
TRBD2,NA,TRBJ2-7,TRBV4-1,CASSPQTTAGGSSYEQYF,TGCGCCAGCAGCCCCCAAACTACGGCGGGCGGGAGCTCCTACGAGCAGTACTTC
NA,NA,TRBJ2-2,TRBV19,CASTQLRGATGELFF,TGTGCCAGTACCCAACTTCGGGGGGCAACCGGGGAGCTGTTTTTT